The clone carrying this TCR beta chain was recorded many times. Its antigen remains unknown. This record belongs to a study of CD8+CD57+ T cells in acquired aplastic anemia. Researchers used genomic DNA as the template to profile TCR beta VDJ and CDR3. TCRdb re-called the reads through MiXCR, storing one row per CDR3 protein. The data show some 140,000 distinct CDR3 sequences, with roughly half seen just once and over 9.5% held by the top ten. Findings and caveats of the study: About 29 shared CD8+ CDR3s appeared highly expressed within patients' immunodominant clones.

Individuals selected for sequencing had exhibited CD8+CD57+ cell expansion on flow cytometry. The CDR3 extends over 11 amino acids. Trimming took off 1 base at V and 15 bases at J, with 10 bases between the two ends. Germline V gives CDR1 SEHNR, CDR2 FQNEAQ (reference sequence). Specimen: sorted CD4+, CD8+, or CD8+CD57+ T cells (not recorded which) from PBMCs. V usage is TRBV7-9 and J usage is TRBJ2-1; D gene uncertain. This receptor was obtained from a human donor with aplastic anemia. This CDR3 is CASSLEGGRFF. CDR3 coding DNA: TGTGCCAGCAGCTTAGAGGGCGGTCGGTTCTTC.